A selection of T cell receptor beta chains follows, all from one sample in a study of beta chain features in type 1 diabetes. Profiled with immunoSEQ multiplex PCR; TCRdb holds only in-frame clones, not every one. The sample contains approximately 140,000 clones, roughly 10% of which appear only once. Sample: central memory CD4+ T cells from blood. These TCRs come from a man aged 30-40 years with type 1 diabetes. CDR3s include the opening cysteine and the closing phenylalanine or tryptophan. Each record gives: V gene, D gene, J gene, CDR3 protein. D genes are given only for firm matches.

V gene: TRBV30
D gene: TRBD2
J gene: TRBJ2-3
CDR3 protein: CAWSEAGGTDTQYF

V gene: TRBV2
D gene: NA
J gene: TRBJ1-6
CDR3 protein: CASSEGVGSPLHF

V gene: TRBV4-3
D gene: NA
J gene: TRBJ1-1
CDR3 protein: CASSQEPGRTEAFF

V gene: TRBV2
D gene: TRBD2
J gene: TRBJ2-1
CDR3 protein: CASSEAGLALNEQFF

V gene: TRBV5-6
D gene: NA
J gene: TRBJ2-3
CDR3 protein: CASSLRGGGGYTQYF

V gene: TRBV28
D gene: NA
J gene: TRBJ1-1
CDR3 protein: CASSLRSTEAFF

V gene: TRBV6-5
D gene: NA
J gene: TRBJ2-1
CDR3 protein: CASSYSAIYNEQFF

V gene: TRBV28
D gene: TRBD1
J gene: TRBJ1-5
CDR3 protein: CASSFSRGWNQPQHF

V gene: TRBV7-2
D gene: NA
J gene: TRBJ2-3
CDR3 protein: CASSSRSASTDTQYF

V gene: TRBV23-1
D gene: NA
J gene: TRBJ1-1
CDR3 protein: CASSLRGMRTEAFF

V gene: TRBV28
D gene: NA
J gene: TRBJ1-1
CDR3 protein: CASSKGDSPNTEAFF

V gene: TRBV4-1
D gene: TRBD1
J gene: TRBJ2-2
CDR3 protein: CASSHRQGDGELFF

V gene: TRBV2
D gene: NA
J gene: TRBJ2-7
CDR3 protein: CASRRAVWEQYF

V gene: TRBV7-2
D gene: TRBD2
J gene: TRBJ2-3
CDR3 protein: CASSLVAGEVNTQYF

V gene: TRBV6-6
D gene: NA
J gene: TRBJ2-1
CDR3 protein: CASPRTGFNEQFF

V gene: TRBV7-2
D gene: TRBD2
J gene: TRBJ2-3
CDR3 protein: CASSQRLAGDRTDTQYF

V gene: TRBV6-6
D gene: NA
J gene: TRBJ2-3
CDR3 protein: CASSGEGTDTQYF

V gene: TRBV15
D gene: NA
J gene: TRBJ2-7
CDR3 protein: CATSTEKTGPREQYF

V gene: TRBV7-8
D gene: NA
J gene: TRBJ1-5
CDR3 protein: CASSLDGQPNQPQHF

V gene: TRBV28
D gene: NA
J gene: TRBJ2-1
CDR3 protein: CASTLHLSSYNEQFF

V gene: TRBV7-3
D gene: TRBD1
J gene: TRBJ1-2
CDR3 protein: CASSPGTEAYGYTF

V gene: TRBV4-2
D gene: NA
J gene: TRBJ1-2
CDR3 protein: CASSPAGVGGYTF

V gene: TRBV19
D gene: NA
J gene: TRBJ1-2
CDR3 protein: CASSIKRGDKDYGYTF

V gene: TRBV5-1
D gene: NA
J gene: TRBJ1-1
CDR3 protein: CASSFRGPMNTEAFF

V gene: TRBV7-2
D gene: TRBD1
J gene: TRBJ2-3
CDR3 protein: CASSSQGQGFDTQYF

V gene: TRBV28
D gene: NA
J gene: TRBJ2-1
CDR3 protein: CASSSPYTPGTYNEQFF

V gene: TRBV2
D gene: TRBD2
J gene: TRBJ2-2
CDR3 protein: CASSEVGGSDTGELFF

V gene: TRBV10-3
D gene: NA
J gene: TRBJ1-5
CDR3 protein: CAISQPDQPQHF

V gene: TRBV5-4
D gene: NA
J gene: TRBJ1-1
CDR3 protein: CASSLPATEAFF

V gene: TRBV16
D gene: NA
J gene: TRBJ1-3
CDR3 protein: CASSPTSGSGNTIYF

V gene: TRBV28
D gene: NA
J gene: TRBJ1-4
CDR3 protein: CASKRQSSGEKLFF

V gene: TRBV5-6
D gene: TRBD1
J gene: TRBJ2-7
CDR3 protein: CASSHQGDPLAEQYF

V gene: TRBV7-3
D gene: TRBD1
J gene: TRBJ2-1
CDR3 protein: CASSAIPGQGARKQFF

V gene: TRBV11-2
D gene: NA
J gene: TRBJ2-1
CDR3 protein: CASSLYEINEQFF

V gene: TRBV28
D gene: NA
J gene: TRBJ1-1
CDR3 protein: CASSLRGYVTEAFF

V gene: TRBV25-1
D gene: NA
J gene: TRBJ2-2
CDR3 protein: CASSADYRGELFF

V gene: TRBV10-3
D gene: NA
J gene: TRBJ1-5
CDR3 protein: CAITTDLNQPQHF

V gene: TRBV5-4
D gene: NA
J gene: TRBJ2-5
CDR3 protein: CASSPQGEETQYF

V gene: TRBV9
D gene: TRBD2
J gene: TRBJ2-1
CDR3 protein: CASSETSGYNEQFF

V gene: TRBV5-4
D gene: TRBD1
J gene: TRBJ1-1
CDR3 protein: CASSSGTAKNTEAFF

V gene: TRBV7-3
D gene: NA
J gene: TRBJ1-6
CDR3 protein: CASSQGNANSPLHF

V gene: TRBV5-6
D gene: NA
J gene: TRBJ1-1
CDR3 protein: CASSWGDGTEAFF

V gene: TRBV7-9
D gene: NA
J gene: TRBJ2-7
CDR3 protein: CASSWDNSYEQYF

V gene: TRBV12-5
D gene: TRBD1
J gene: TRBJ2-7
CDR3 protein: CASGSLRDRSYYEQYF

V gene: TRBV30
D gene: NA
J gene: TRBJ2-5
CDR3 protein: CAWSTGNGGETQYF

V gene: TRBV7-2
D gene: NA
J gene: TRBJ1-1
CDR3 protein: CASSLEQNTEAFF

V gene: TRBV7-2
D gene: NA
J gene: TRBJ2-3
CDR3 protein: CASSVGGSPTDTQYF

V gene: TRBV4-2
D gene: TRBD2
J gene: TRBJ2-3
CDR3 protein: CASSQDGRGGTTDTQYF

V gene: TRBV2
D gene: TRBD1
J gene: TRBJ1-5
CDR3 protein: CASTGQGRQPQHF

V gene: TRBV7-3
D gene: TRBD2
J gene: TRBJ2-1
CDR3 protein: CASSLLGGERNEQFF

V gene: TRBV4-3
D gene: TRBD1
J gene: TRBJ1-2
CDR3 protein: CASSNRAQGGFYGYTF

V gene: TRBV5-1
D gene: NA
J gene: TRBJ2-7
CDR3 protein: CASNTQTTGNEQYF

V gene: TRBV7-3
D gene: TRBD1
J gene: TRBJ2-7
CDR3 protein: CASSSGPLTGKYEQYF

V gene: TRBV29-1
D gene: NA
J gene: TRBJ1-2
CDR3 protein: CSGMGGWGYTF

V gene: TRBV7-2
D gene: TRBD2
J gene: TRBJ2-1
CDR3 protein: CASSLSQRGGYEQFF

V gene: TRBV29-1
D gene: TRBD2
J gene: TRBJ2-1
CDR3 protein: CSVEDKAGGSGEQFF

V gene: TRBV4-3
D gene: TRBD2
J gene: TRBJ2-3
CDR3 protein: CASSQDLGQRGVRDTQYF

V gene: TRBV25-1
D gene: TRBD1
J gene: TRBJ2-7
CDR3 protein: CASSARQGAREQYF

V gene: TRBV7-2
D gene: TRBD1
J gene: TRBJ1-2
CDR3 protein: CASSQRDRGYGYTF